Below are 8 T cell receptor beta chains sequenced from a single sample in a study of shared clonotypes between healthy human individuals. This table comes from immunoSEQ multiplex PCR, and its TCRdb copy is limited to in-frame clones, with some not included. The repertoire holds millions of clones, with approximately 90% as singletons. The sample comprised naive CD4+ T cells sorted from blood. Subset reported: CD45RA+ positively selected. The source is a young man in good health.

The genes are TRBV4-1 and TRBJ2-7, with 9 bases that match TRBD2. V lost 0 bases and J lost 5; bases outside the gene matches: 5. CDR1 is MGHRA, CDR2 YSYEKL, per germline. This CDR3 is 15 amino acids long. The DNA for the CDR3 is TGCGCCAGCAGCCAAGATGGCGGGAGGGACCACGAGCAGTACTTC. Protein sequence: CASSQDGGRDHEQYF.

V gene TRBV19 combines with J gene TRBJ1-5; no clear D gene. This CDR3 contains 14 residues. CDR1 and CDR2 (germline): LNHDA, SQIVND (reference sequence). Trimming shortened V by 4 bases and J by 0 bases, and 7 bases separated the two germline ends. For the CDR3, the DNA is TGTGCCAGTAGTACCAGCCGTAGCAATCAGCCCCAGCATTTT. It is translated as CASSTSRSNQPQHF.

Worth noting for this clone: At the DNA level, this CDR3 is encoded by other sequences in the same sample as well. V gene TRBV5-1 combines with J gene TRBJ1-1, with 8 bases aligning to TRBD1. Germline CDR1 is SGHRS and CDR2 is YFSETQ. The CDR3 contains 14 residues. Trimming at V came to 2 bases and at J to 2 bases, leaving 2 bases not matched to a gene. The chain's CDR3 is CASSLDRGNTEAFF. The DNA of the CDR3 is TGCGCCAGCAGCTTAGACAGGGGTAACACTGAAGCTTTCTTT.

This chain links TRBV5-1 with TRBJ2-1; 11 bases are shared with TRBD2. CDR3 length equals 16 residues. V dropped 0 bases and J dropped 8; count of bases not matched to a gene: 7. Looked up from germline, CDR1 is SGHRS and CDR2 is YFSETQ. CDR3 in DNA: TGCGCCAGCAGCTTGGAGTTAGCGGGAGGGGTTCATGAGCAGTTCTTC. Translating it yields CASSLELAGGVHEQFF.

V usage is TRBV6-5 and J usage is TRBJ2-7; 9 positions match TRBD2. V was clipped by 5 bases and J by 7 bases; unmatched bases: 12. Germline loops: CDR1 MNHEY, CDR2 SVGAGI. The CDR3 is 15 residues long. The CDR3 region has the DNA TGTGCCAGCAGTCTCCGTTTAGCGGGAGAAGGGGAGCAGTACTTC. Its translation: CASSLRLAGEGEQYF.

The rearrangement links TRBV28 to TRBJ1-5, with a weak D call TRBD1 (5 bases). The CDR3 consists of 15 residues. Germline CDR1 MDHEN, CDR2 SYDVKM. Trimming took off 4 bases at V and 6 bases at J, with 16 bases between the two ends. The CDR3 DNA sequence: TGTGCCAGCAGTTCCAGTGGGGCTGGGGGTCAGCCCCAGCATTTT. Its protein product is CASSSSGAGGQPQHF.

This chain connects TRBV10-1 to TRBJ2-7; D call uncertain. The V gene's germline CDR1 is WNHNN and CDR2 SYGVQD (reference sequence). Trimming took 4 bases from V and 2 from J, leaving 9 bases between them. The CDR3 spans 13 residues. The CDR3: CASSVGKAYEQYF. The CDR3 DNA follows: TGCGCCAGCAGTGTAGGCAAGGCCTACGAGCAGTACTTC.

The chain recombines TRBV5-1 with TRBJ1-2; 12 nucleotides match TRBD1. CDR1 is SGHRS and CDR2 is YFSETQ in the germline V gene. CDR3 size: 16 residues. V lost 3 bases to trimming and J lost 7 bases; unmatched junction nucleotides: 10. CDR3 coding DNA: TGCGCCAGCAGCTCGGCGGGGACAGGGGGCGCAACTGGCTACACCTTC. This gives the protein CASSSAGTGGATGYTF.